This TCR beta chain was observed in a study of post-analysis software for immune sequencing data. Trimming removed 8 bases from V and 5 bases from J; junction bases left unmatched: 6. CDR3 length: 13 residues. The germline CDR1 and CDR2 sequences are ENHRY and SYGVKD. The authors incorporated unique molecular identifiers into the TCR beta cDNA libraries. TCRdb re-derived calls from the PCR reads in MiXCR, one entry per CDR3 protein. Among about half a million distinct CDR3 sequences listed, around 31% were seen once. This clonotype was seen repeatedly, ten times or more. The antigen remains undetermined. General study results and limits: Elevated frequency relative to controls characterized about 5 TRBV segments in patients, TRBV5-6, TRBV5-1 and TRBV20-1 among them.

The sample taken for sequencing was blood. V gene TRBV10-3 combines with J gene TRBJ2-3, with 8 bases identical to TRBD1. The receptor comes from a girl aged 2 to 17 with multiple sclerosis. CDR3 coding DNA: TGTGCCATCTACAGGGGGGACGGAGATACGCAGTATTTT. It is translated as CAIYRGDGDTQYF.